The rows below give T cell receptor beta chains drawn from one sample of a study of tumor and adjacent non-tumor tissue in lung cancer. In TCRdb, the multiplex PCR reads were re-called with MiXCR into one record per CDR3 protein. Counted here are approximately 140,000 distinct CDR3 sequences, approximately 66% occurring once; the ten biggest clones make up roughly 18%. Sequenced: lung tumor tissue. The receptor source for this set is a man aged 55 to 70 with small cell lung cancer. The CDR3 runs from the conserved cysteine through the conserved F or W. A D gene is named only where the DNA matches it firmly. Clone size appears in some rows only: once, few, many, or a class for an expanded clone.

clone size	V gene	D gene	J gene	CDR3 protein	CDR3 DNA
NA	TRBV10-3	NA	TRBJ2-1	CAISESFVAGQYYEQFF	TGTGCCATCAGTGAGTCGTTCGTAGCGGGACAGTACTATGAGCAGTTCTTC
NA	TRBV5-6	NA	TRBJ1-1	CACSLGQLNTEAFF	TGTGCCTGCAGCTTGGGGCAGCTGAACACTGAAGCTTTCTTT
once	TRBV20-1	NA	TRBJ1-2	CSASGTVDYGYTF	TGCAGTGCTTCCGGGACTGTTGACTATGGCTACACCTTC
many	TRBV29-1	NA	TRBJ2-7	CSGSRGYEQYF	TGCAGCGGAAGCAGGGGCTACGAGCAGTACTTC
many	TRBV6-5	NA	TRBJ1-1	CASRRRDKSMNTEAFF	TGTGCCAGCAGGCGACGGGACAAATCCATGAACACTGAAGCTTTCTTT
NA	TRBV5-5	TRBD2	TRBJ2-3	CATKSGISTDTQYF	TGTGCCACCAAAAGCGGGATTAGCACAGATACGCAGTATTTT
many	TRBV20-1	TRBD1	TRBJ2-2	CSARLRGRPGELFF	TGCAGTGCTAGACTCAGGGGGCGGCCCGGGGAGCTGTTTTTT
NA	TRBV4-1	NA	TRBJ2-5	CASSQEGGLVGQYF	TGCGCCAGCAGCCAAGAAGGCGGGCTAGTTGGCCAGTACTTC
once	TRBV11-1	NA	TRBJ2-1	CASSSTTRGRQFF	TGTGCCAGCAGCTCTACCACGCGGGGTAGGCAGTTCTTC
NA	TRBV6-6	NA	TRBJ2-4	CASSYGPGNIQYF	TGTGCCAGCAGTTACGGCCCGGGGAACATTCAGTACTTC
few	TRBV5-1	TRBD2	TRBJ2-6	CASSFSGAGANVLTF	TGCGCCAGCAGCTTTAGCGGGGCTGGGGCCAACGTCCTGACTTTC
NA	TRBV4-1	TRBD1	TRBJ1-2	CASSPSGTGFRYGYTF	TGCGCCAGCAGCCCATCCGGGACAGGGTTTAGGTATGGTTACACCTTC
NA	TRBV6-6	NA	TRBJ2-1	CASGPGIGYNEQFF	TGTGCCAGCGGACCGGGAATAGGGTACAATGAGCAGTTCTTC
NA	TRBV11-2	NA	TRBJ2-1	CASSFLFNNQQFF	TGTGCCAGCAGCTTCTTGTTCAACAATCAGCAGTTCTTC
NA	TRBV7-9	TRBD2	TRBJ2-7	CASSRTSGNHEQYF	TGTGCCAGCAGCAGGACTAGCGGGAACCACGAGCAGTACTTC